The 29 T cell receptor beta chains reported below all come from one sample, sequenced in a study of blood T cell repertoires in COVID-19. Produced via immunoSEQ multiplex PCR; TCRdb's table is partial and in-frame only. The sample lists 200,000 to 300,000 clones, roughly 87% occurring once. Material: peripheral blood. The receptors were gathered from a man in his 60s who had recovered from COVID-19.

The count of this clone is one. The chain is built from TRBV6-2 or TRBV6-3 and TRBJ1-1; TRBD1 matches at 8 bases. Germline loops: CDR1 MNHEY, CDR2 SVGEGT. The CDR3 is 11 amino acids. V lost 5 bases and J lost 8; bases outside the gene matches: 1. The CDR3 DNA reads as TGTGCCAGCAGTAGGACAGGGGAAGCTTTCTTT. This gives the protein CASSRTGEAFF.

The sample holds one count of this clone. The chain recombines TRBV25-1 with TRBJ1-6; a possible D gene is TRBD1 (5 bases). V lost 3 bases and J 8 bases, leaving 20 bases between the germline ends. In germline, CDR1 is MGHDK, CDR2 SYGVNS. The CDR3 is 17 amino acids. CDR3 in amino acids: CASSDYSWGGGDSPLHF. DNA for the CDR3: TGTGCCAGCAGTGACTACAGTTGGGGGGGTGGGGATTCACCCCTCCACTTT.

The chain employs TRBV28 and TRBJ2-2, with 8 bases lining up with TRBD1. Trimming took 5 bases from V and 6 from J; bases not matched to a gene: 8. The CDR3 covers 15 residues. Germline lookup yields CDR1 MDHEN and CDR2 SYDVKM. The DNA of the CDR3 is TGTGCCAGCAGTGATCAGGGGGCAGGGGCCGGGGAGCTGTTTTTT. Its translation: CASSDQGAGAGELFF.

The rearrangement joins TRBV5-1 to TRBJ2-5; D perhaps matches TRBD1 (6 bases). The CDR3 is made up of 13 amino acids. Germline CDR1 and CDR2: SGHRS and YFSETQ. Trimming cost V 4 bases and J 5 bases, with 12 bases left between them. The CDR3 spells CASSKNREETQYF. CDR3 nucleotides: TGCGCCAGCAGCAAAAACAGGGAGGAGACCCAGTACTTC.

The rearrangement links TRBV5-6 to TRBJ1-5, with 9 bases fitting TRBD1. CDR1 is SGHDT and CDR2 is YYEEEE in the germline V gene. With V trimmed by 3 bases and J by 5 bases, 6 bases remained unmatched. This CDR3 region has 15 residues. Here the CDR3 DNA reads TGTGCCAGCAGCTCCATCGACAGGGGGGATCAGCCCCAGCATTTT. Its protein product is CASSSIDRGDQPQHF.

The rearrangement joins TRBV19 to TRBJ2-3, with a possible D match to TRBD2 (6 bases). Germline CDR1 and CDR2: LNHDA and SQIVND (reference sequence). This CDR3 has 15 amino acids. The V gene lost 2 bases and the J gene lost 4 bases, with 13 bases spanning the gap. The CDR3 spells CASSIMGGRPDTQYF. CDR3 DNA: TGTGCCAGTAGTATAATGGGGGGTCGTCCAGATACGCAGTATTTT.

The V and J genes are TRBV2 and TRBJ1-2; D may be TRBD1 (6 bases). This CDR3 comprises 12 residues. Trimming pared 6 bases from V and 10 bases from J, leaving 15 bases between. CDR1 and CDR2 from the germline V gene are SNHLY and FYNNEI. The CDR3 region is CASSRSQGYYTF. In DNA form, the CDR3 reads TGTGCCAGCAGCCGATCTCAGGGGTACTACACCTTC.

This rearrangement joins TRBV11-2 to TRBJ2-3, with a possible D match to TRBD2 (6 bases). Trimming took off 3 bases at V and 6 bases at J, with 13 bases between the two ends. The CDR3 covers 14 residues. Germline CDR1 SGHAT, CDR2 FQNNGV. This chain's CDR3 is CASSFKWGVDTQYF. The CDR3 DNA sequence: TGTGCCAGCAGCTTTAAGTGGGGGGTGGATACGCAGTATTTT.

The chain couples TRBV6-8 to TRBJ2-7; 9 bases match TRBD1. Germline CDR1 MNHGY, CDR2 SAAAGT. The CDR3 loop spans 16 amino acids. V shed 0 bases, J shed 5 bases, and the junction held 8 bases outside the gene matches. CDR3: CASSYSNGTGIHEQYV. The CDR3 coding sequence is TGTGCCAGCAGTTACTCGAATGGGACAGGGATCCACGAGCAGTACGTC.

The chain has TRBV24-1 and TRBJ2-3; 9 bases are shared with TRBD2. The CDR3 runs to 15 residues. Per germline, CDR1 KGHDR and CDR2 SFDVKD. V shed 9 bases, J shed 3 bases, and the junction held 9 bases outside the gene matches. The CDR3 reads CATETDSGGTDTQYF. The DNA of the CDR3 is TGTGCCACCGAAACAGATAGCGGGGGAACAGATACGCAGTATTTT.

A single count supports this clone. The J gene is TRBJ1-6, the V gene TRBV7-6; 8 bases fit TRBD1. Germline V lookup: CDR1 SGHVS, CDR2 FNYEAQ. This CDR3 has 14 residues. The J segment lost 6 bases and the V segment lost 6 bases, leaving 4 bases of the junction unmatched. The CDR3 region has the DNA TGTGCCAGCAGACCAGGGGGCAGTAATTCACCCCTCCACTTT. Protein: CASRPGGSNSPLHF.

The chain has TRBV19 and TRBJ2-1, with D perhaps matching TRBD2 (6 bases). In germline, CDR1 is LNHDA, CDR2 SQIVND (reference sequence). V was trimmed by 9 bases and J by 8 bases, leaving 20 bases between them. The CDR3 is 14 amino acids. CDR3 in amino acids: CASRRDFTEHEQFF. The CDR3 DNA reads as TGTGCCAGCCGCCGGGACTTTACTGAGCATGAGCAGTTCTTC.

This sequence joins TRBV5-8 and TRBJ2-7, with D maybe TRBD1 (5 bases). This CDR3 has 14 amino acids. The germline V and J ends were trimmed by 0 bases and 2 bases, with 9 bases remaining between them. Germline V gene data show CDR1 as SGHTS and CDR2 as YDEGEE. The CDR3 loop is CASSLVKGPYEQYF. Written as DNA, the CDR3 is TGTGCCAGCAGCTTGGTGAAGGGGCCCTACGAGCAGTACTTC. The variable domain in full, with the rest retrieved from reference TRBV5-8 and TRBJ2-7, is EAGVTQSPTHLIKTRGQQATLRCSPISGHTSVYWYQQALGLGLQFLLWYDEGEERNRGNFPPRFSGRQFPNYSSELNVNALELEDSALYLCASSLVKGPYEQYFGPGTRLTVT.

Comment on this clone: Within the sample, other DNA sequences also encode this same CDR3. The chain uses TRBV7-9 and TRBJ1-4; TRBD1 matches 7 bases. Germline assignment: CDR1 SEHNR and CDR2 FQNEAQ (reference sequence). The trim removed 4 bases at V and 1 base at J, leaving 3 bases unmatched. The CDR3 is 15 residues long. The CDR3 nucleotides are TGTGCCAGCAGCTCAAGACAGGGAACTAATGAAAAACTGTTTTTT. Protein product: CASSSRQGTNEKLFF. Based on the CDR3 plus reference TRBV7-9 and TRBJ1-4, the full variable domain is DTGVSQNPRHKITKRGQNVTFRCDPISEHNRLYWYRQTLGQGPEFLTYFQNEAQLEKSRLLSDRFSAERPKGSFSTLEIQRTEQGDSAMYLCASSSRQGTNEKLFFGSGTQLSVL.

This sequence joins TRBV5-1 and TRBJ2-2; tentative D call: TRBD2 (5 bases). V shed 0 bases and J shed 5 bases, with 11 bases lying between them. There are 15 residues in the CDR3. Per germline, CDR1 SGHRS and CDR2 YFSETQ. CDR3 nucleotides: TGCGCCAGCAGCTTGGGACGTAGGGAGACCGGGGAGCTGTTTTTT. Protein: CASSLGRRETGELFF.

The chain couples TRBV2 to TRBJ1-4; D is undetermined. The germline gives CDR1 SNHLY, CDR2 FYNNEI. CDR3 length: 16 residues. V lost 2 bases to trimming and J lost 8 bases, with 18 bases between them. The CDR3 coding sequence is TGTGCCAGCAGTGAACTGAGGCGTGGCGGCGAGGAAAAACTGTTTTTT. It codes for CASSELRRGGEEKLFF.

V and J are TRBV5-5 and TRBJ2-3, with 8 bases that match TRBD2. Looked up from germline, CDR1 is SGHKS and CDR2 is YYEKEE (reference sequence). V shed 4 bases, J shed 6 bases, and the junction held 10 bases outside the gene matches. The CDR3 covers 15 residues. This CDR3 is CASSRGGARSDTQYF. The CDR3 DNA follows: TGTGCCAGCAGCCGGGGGGGTGCTCGATCCGATACGCAGTATTTT.

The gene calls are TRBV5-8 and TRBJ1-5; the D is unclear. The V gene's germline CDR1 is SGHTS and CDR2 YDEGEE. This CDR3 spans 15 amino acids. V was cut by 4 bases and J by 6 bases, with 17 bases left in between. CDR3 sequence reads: CASSKLGGETQPQHF. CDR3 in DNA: TGTGCCAGCAGCAAGTTAGGCGGGGAGACTCAGCCCCAGCATTTT. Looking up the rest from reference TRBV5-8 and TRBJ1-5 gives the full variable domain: EAGVTQSPTHLIKTRGQQATLRCSPISGHTSVYWYQQALGLGLQFLLWYDEGEERNRGNFPPRFSGRQFPNYSSELNVNALELEDSALYLCASSKLGGETQPQHFGDGTRLSIL.

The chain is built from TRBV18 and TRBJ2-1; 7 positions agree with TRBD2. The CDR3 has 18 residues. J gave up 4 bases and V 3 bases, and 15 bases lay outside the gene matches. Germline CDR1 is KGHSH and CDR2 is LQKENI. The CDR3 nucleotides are TGTGCCAGCTCACCCTTCATTTCTAGCGGCGACTTATACAATGAGCAGTTCTTC. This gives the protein CASSPFISSGDLYNEQFF. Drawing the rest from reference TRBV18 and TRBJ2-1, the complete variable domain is NAGVMQNPRHLVRRRGQEARLRCSPMKGHSHVYWYRQLPEEGLKFMVYLQKENIIDESGMPKERFSAEFPKEGPSILRIQQVVRGDSAAYFCASSPFISSGDLYNEQFFGPGTRLTVL.

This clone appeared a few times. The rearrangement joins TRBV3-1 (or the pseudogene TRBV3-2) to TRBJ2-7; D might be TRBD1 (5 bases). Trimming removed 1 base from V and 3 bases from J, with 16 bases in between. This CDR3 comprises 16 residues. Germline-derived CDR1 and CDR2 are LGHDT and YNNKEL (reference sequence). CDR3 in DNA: TGTGCCAGCAGCCAAGGGCGGACAACTAAATACTACGAGCAGTACGTC. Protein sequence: CASSQGRTTKYYEQYV.

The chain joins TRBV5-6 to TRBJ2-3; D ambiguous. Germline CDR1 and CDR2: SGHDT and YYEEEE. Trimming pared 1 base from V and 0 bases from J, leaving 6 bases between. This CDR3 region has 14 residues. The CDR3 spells CASSLNFSTDTQYF. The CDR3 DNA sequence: TGTGCCAGCAGCTTGAACTTTAGCACAGATACGCAGTATTTT.

This chain's CDR3 is CASSFGVFNTGELFF. The CDR3 region has the DNA TGTGCCAGCAGCTTCGGGGTATTTAACACCGGGGAGCTGTTTTTT. The rearrangement joins TRBV7-2 to TRBJ2-2, with D possibly being TRBD2 (5 bases). There are 15 residues in the CDR3. Germline lookup yields CDR1 SGHTA and CDR2 FQGNSA. V lost 3 bases and J lost 2, with 10 bases in between.

CDR3 sequence: CSVDPGYTDTQYF. DNA of the CDR3: TGCAGCGTTGACCCGGGTTACACAGATACGCAGTATTTT. The V call is TRBV29-1, the J call TRBJ2-3, with D unclear. The CDR3 contains 13 residues. CDR1 is SQVTM, CDR2 ANQGSEA, per germline. The V end lost 3 bases, the J end lost 2 bases, and 9 bases lay between the germline ends.

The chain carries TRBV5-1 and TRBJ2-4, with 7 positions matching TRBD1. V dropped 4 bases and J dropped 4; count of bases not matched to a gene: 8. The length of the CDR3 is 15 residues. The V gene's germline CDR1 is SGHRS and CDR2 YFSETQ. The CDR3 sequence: CASSRAGTEKNIQYF. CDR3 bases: TGCGCCAGCAGCAGAGCCGGGACAGAGAAAAACATTCAGTACTTC.

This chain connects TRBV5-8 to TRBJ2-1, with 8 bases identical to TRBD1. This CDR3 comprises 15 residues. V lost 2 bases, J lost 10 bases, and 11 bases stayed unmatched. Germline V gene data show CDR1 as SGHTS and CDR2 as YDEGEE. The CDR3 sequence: CASSFVLNRGWEQFF. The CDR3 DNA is TGTGCCAGCAGCTTCGTGTTAAACAGGGGGTGGGAGCAGTTCTTC. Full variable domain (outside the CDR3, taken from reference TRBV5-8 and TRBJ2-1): EAGVTQSPTHLIKTRGQQATLRCSPISGHTSVYWYQQALGLGLQFLLWYDEGEERNRGNFPPRFSGRQFPNYSSELNVNALELEDSALYLCASSFVLNRGWEQFFGPGTRLTVL.

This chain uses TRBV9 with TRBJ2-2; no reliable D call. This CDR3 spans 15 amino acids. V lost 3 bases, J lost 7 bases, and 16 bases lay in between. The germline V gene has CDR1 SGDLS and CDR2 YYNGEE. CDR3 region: CASSAPSRLDGELFF. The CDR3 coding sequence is TGTGCCAGCAGCGCGCCCTCCCGCCTAGACGGGGAGCTGTTTTTT.

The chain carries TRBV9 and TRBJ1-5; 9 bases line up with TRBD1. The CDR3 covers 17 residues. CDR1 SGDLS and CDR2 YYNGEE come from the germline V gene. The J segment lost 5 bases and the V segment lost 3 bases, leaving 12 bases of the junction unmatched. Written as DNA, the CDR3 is TGTGCCAGCAGCGCACCCCCCCGGACAGGGGTCCATCAGCCCCAGCATTTT. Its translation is CASSAPPRTGVHQPQHF.

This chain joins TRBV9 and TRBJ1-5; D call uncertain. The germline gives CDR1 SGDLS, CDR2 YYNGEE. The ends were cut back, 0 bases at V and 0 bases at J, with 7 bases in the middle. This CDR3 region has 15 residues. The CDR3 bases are TGTGCCAGCAGCGTAGCCGAGAATAGCAATCAGCCCCAGCATTTT. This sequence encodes CASSVAENSNQPQHF.

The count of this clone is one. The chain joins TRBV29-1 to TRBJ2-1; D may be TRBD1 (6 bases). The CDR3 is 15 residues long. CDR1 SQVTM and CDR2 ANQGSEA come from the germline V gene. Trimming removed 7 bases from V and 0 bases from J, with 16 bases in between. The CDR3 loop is CSGLDSVSSYNEQFF. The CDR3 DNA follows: TGCAGCGGCCTGGACAGCGTCAGCTCCTACAATGAGCAGTTCTTC.